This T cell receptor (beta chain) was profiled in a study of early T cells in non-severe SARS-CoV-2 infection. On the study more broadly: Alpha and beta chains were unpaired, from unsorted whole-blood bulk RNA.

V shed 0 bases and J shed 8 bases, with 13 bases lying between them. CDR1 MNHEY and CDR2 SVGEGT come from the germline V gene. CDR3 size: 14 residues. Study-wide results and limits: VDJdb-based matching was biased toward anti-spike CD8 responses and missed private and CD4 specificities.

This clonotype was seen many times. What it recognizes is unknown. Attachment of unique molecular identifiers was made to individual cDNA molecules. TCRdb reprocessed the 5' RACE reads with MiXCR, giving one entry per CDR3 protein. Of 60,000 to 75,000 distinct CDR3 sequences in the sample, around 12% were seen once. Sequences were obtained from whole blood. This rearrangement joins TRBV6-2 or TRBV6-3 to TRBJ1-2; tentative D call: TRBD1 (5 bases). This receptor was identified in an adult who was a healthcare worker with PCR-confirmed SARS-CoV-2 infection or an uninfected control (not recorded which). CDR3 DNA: TGTGCCAGCAGTTACTCAGCAGGGCCCTCAGGCTACACCTTC. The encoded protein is CASSYSAGPSGYTF.